The clone carrying this T cell receptor beta chain was seen a few times. This CDR3 spans 14 amino acids. Germline lookup yields CDR1 MGHRA and CDR2 YSYEKL. Trimming removed 2 bases from V and 3 bases from J, with 7 bases in between. This PCR relied on a set of 60 Vbeta primers and 13 Jbeta primers. TCRdb's table, derived via immunoSEQ multiplex PCR, lists solely in-frame clones and lacks some. This sample has around 150,000 clones, with approximately 61% found just once. The sample comes from a study of cytomegalovirus exposure and HLA in healthy donors. The wider study: Of the donors genotyped, approximately 400 in all, about 82% fell in the Caucasian-associated ancestry cluster.

The V gene is TRBV4-1, the J gene TRBJ1-4; D unresolved. The sample consisted of PBMCs. This receptor was taken from a human donor in good health. Written as DNA, the CDR3 is TGCGCCAGCAGCCAACCCGTATCTAATGAAAAACTGTTTTTT. It specifies CASSQPVSNEKLFF.